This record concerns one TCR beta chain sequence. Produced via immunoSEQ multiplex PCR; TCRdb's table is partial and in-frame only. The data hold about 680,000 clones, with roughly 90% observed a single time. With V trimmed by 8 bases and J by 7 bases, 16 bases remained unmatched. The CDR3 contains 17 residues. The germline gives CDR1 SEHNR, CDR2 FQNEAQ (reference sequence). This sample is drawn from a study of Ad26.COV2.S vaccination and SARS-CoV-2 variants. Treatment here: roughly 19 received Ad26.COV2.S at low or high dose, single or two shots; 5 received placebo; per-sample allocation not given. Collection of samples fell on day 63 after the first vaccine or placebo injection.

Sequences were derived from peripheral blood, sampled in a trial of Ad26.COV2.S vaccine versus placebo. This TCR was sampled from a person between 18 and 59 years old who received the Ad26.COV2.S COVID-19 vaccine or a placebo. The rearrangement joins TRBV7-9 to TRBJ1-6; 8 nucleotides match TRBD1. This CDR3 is CASAPPWTGPGNSPLHF. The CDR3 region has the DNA TGTGCCAGCGCCCCTCCTTGGACAGGGCCGGGAAATTCACCCCTCCACTTT.